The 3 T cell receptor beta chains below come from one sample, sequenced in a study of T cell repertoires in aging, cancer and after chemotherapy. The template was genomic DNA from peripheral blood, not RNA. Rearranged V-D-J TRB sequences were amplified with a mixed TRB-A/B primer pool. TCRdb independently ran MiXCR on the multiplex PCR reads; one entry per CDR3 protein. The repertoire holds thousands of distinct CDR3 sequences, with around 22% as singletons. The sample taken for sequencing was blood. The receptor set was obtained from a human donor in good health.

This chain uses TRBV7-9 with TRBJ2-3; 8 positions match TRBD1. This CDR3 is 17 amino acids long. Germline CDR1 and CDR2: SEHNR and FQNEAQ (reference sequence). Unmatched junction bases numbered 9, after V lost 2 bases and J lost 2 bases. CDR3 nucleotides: TGTGCCAGCAGCTTACGGTCTCGGACAGGGATCACAGATACGCAGTATTTT. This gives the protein CASSLRSRTGITDTQYF.

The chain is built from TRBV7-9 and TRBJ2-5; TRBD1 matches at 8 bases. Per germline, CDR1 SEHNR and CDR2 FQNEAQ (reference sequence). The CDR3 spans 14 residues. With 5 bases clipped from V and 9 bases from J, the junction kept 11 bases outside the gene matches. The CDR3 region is CASSDLRTGWAQYF. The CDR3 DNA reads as TGTGCCAGCAGCGACCTAAGGACAGGGTGGGCCCAGTACTTC.

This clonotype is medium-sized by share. This CDR3 is CASSRSGRIDTQYF. The CDR3 nucleotides are TGTGCCAGCAGCCGTAGCGGGAGGATAGATACGCAGTATTTT. The rearrangement links TRBV7-2 to TRBJ2-3; 10 bases fit TRBD2. J was trimmed by 5 bases and V by 5 bases; bases with no gene match: 4. Germline V gives CDR1 SGHTA, CDR2 FQGNSA. The CDR3 has 14 residues.